The 18 T cell receptor beta chains below were found in one sample sequenced in a study of T cell responses to AZD1222 COVID-19 vaccine. Method: immunoSEQ multiplex PCR; TCRdb's copy keeps in-frame clones and lacks some. Among approximately 110,000 clones listed, about 85% were seen once. The specimen comprised peripheral blood, sampled 28 days after the second AZD1222 dose. The receptors were sampled from an adult who received the AZD1222 COVID-19 vaccine.

The chain employs TRBV21-1 and TRBJ1-1; the DNA was not used to check the table's D call, TRBD1. TRBV21-1 is tagged as a pseudogene. There are 15 residues in the CDR3. CDR3 loop: CASSNSDSANTEAFF. The CDR3 DNA follows: TGTGCCAGCAGCAATAGTGACAGCGCGAACACTGAAGCTTTCTTT.

The rearrangement links TRBV10-1 to TRBJ2-7; 13 bases map to TRBD2. CDR1 and CDR2 from the germline V gene are WNHNN and SYGVQD (reference sequence). Trimming removed 3 bases from V and 3 bases from J; junction bases left unmatched: 14. This CDR3 comprises 19 residues. CDR3 nucleotide sequence: TGCGCCAGCAGTGAAACCGGGACTAGCGGGACAAAAGTGGACTACGAGCAGTACTTC. This codes for CASSETGTSGTKVDYEQYF.

This chain connects TRBV19 to TRBJ2-7, with D unclear. V gave up 0 bases and J gave up 0 bases, with 9 bases separating them. From germline, CDR1 is LNHDA and CDR2 SQIVND (reference sequence). The CDR3 covers 15 residues. CDR3 sequence reads: CASSIEARSSYEQYF. The CDR3 DNA reads TGTGCCAGTAGTATAGAGGCGAGGAGCTCCTACGAGCAGTACTTC.

The V call is TRBV7-2, the J call TRBJ2-2; D perhaps matches TRBD2 (6 bases). Germline lookup yields CDR1 SGHTA and CDR2 FQGNSA. This CDR3 is built from 14 residues. Trimming took off 1 base at V and 6 bases at J, with 9 bases between the two ends. Written as DNA, the CDR3 is TGTGCCAGCAGCTTAGAAGCGGGTCCCGGGGAGCTGTTTTTT. Encoded protein: CASSLEAGPGELFF.

This clone was detected a few times. The chain combines TRBV10-3 with TRBJ2-7; D remains ambiguous. Germline V gives CDR1 ENHRY, CDR2 SYGVKD. The V end was cut by 0 bases, the J end by 12 bases, with 15 bases between. CDR3 length: 13 residues. The CDR3 DNA is TGTGCCATCAGTGAGTCGACTCTGCGAGGCGGGTACTTC. It specifies CAISESTLRGGYF.

The chain employs TRBV13 and TRBJ2-3, with 10 bases identical to TRBD2. Germline assignment: CDR1 PRHDT and CDR2 FYEKMQ (reference sequence). The V and J ends lost 0 bases and 4 bases, in that order; junction bases with no gene match: 4. The CDR3 consists of 16 residues. CDR3 sequence: CASSLGLAGVSDTQYF. The CDR3 DNA is TGTGCCAGCAGCTTAGGGCTAGCGGGAGTATCAGATACGCAGTATTTT. The whole variable domain, remainder taken from reference TRBV13 and TRBJ2-3, is AAGVIQSPRHLIKEKRETATLKCYPIPRHDTVYWYQQGPGQDPQFLISFYEKMQSDKGSIPDRFSAQQFSDYHSELNMSSLELGDSALYFCASSLGLAGVSDTQYFGPGTRLTVL.

The genes are TRBV14 and TRBJ1-2; TRBD1 matches 7 bases. Germline CDR1 reads SGHDN; CDR2 reads FVKESK. This CDR3 has 14 residues. Losses at the gene ends were 5 bases for V and 3 bases for J; bases not matched to a gene: 6. CDR3 in amino acids: CASSTYQGDYGYTF. In nucleotides, the CDR3 is TGTGCCAGCAGCACTTACCAGGGGGACTATGGCTACACCTTC.

The chain employs TRBV11-1 and TRBJ2-7, with D possibly TRBD2 on 5 matching bases. Germline CDR1 SGHAT, CDR2 FQDESV (reference sequence). This CDR3 spans 12 amino acids. Between the trimmed V and J ends, which lost 6 bases and 6 bases, there was a span of 12 bases. CDR3 residues: CASSREGSEQYF. The DNA of the CDR3 is TGTGCCAGCAGTCGAGAGGGTTCCGAGCAGTACTTC.

The chain recombines TRBV10-3 with TRBJ2-1; D is perhaps TRBD2 (5 bases). Germline V gene lookup returns CDR1 ENHRY and CDR2 SYGVKD. CDR3 length equals 14 residues. V was trimmed by 0 bases and J by 12 bases, leaving 15 bases between them. The CDR3 is CAISESGIGERQFF. Written as DNA, the CDR3 is TGTGCCATCAGTGAGTCAGGTATCGGGGAACGGCAGTTCTTC.

V is TRBV5-4 and J is TRBJ2-1; possible D gene TRBD2, 5 bases. The CDR3 sequence is 15 residues long. Germline CDR1 is SGHNT and CDR2 is YYREEE (reference sequence). The V end lost 0 bases, the J end lost 9 bases, and 16 bases lay between the germline ends. The chain's CDR3 is CASSLEAASAGEQFF. Written as DNA, the CDR3 is TGTGCCAGCAGCTTGGAGGCGGCCTCGGCGGGTGAGCAGTTCTTC.

CDR3 protein: CASSSARGLGSGNTIYF. DNA for the CDR3: TGTGCCAGCAGTTCAGCTAGGGGGCTTGGGTCTGGAAACACCATATATTTT. The chain carries TRBV28 and TRBJ1-3, with 7 bases lining up with TRBD1. The CDR3 consists of 17 residues. V lost 4 bases and J lost 1; bases outside the gene matches: 10. Looked up from germline, CDR1 is MDHEN and CDR2 is SYDVKM.

This clone was found once. V and J are TRBV6-6 and TRBJ2-5; tentative D call: TRBD1 (5 bases). CDR1 and CDR2 from the germline V gene are MNHNY and SVGAGI (reference sequence). The CDR3 runs to 15 residues. V lost 0 bases and J 5 bases, leaving 13 bases between the germline ends. The CDR3 sequence: CASSYSRGSAETQYF. DNA of the CDR3: TGTGCCAGCAGTTACTCTAGGGGCTCGGCGGAGACCCAGTACTTC.

V is TRBV30 and J is TRBJ2-3; possible D gene TRBD2, 5 bases. V was cut by 2 bases and J by 4 bases, with 13 bases left in between. Per germline, CDR1 GTSNPN and CDR2 SVGIG (reference sequence). The CDR3 runs to 14 residues. This CDR3 reads CAWSPTSFSDTQYF. For the CDR3, the DNA is TGTGCCTGGAGTCCTACTAGTTTCTCAGATACGCAGTATTTT. Drawing the rest from reference TRBV30 and TRBJ2-3, the complete variable domain is SQTIHQWPATLVQPVGSPLSLECTVEGTSNPNLYWYRQAAGRGLQLLFYSVGIGQISSEVPQNLSASRPQDRQFILSSKKLLLSDSGFYLCAWSPTSFSDTQYFGPGTRLTVL.

V usage is TRBV5-6 and J usage is TRBJ2-3, with 8 bases matching TRBD2. V shed 7 bases, J shed 7 bases, and the junction held 8 bases outside the gene matches. Per germline, CDR1 SGHDT and CDR2 YYEEEE. The CDR3 is 13 residues long. The DNA of the CDR3 is TGTGCCAGCGGGGCGGGAGGAATCTATACGCAGTATTTT. Protein: CASGAGGIYTQYF. Using reference TRBV5-6 and TRBJ2-3 for the parts outside the CDR3, the full variable domain is DAGVTQSPTHLIKTRGQQVTLRCSPKSGHDTVSWYQQALGQGPQFIFQYYEEEERQRGNFPDRFSGHQFPNYSSELNVNALLLGDSALYLCASGAGGIYTQYFGPGTRLTVL.

This chain joins TRBV3-1 (or the pseudogene TRBV3-2) and TRBJ1-1; D might be TRBD1 (6 bases). The germline CDR1 and CDR2 sequences are LGHDT and YNNKEL (reference sequence). This CDR3 contains 13 residues. V lost 0 bases and J lost 5, with 7 bases in between. The CDR3 loop reads CASSQDRGTEAFF. Here the CDR3 DNA reads TGTGCCAGCAGCCAAGACAGGGGTACTGAAGCTTTCTTT.

This CDR3 reads CASSQDYDSSNQPQHF. Here the CDR3 DNA reads TGCGCCAGCAGCCAAGATTACGACAGTAGCAATCAGCCCCAGCATTTT. This chain uses TRBV4-1 with TRBJ1-5; a possible D gene is TRBD1 (5 bases). V dropped 0 bases and J dropped 0 bases, with 9 bases sitting between them. This CDR3 region has 16 residues. Germline V gene lookup returns CDR1 MGHRA and CDR2 YSYEKL.

This clone was seen just once. CDR3 coding DNA: TGTGCCAGCTCACCACGAGCACCGACGTACTCTGGGGCCAACGTCCTGACTTTC. Its protein is CASSPRAPTYSGANVLTF. This chain joins TRBV18 and TRBJ2-6; D unclear. Germline V gene sequence: CDR1 KGHSH, CDR2 LQKENI. V gave up 1 base and J gave up 0 bases, with 13 bases separating them. CDR3 size: 18 residues.

The chain combines TRBV5-1 with TRBJ2-5; the D gene is possibly TRBD2 (6 bases). Trimming removed 2 bases at V and 0 bases at J, with 8 bases between. CDR3 length: 14 residues. Germline V gene data show CDR1 as SGHRS and CDR2 as YFSETQ. The CDR3: CASSLGGNQETQYF. CDR3 DNA: TGCGCCAGCAGCTTAGGAGGGAACCAAGAGACCCAGTACTTC.